This T cell receptor beta chain was obtained from a study of blood T cell repertoires in COVID-19 (dated by TCRdb to the early 2020s). At the level of the whole study: Samples covering the acute and convalescent phases of COVID-19 were provided by collaborators in the United States, Italy and Spain. Where available, HLA class I and class II types were taken from metadata supplied by the sample provider and were not determined by assay-based typing. The repertoires were released in a freely available public database intended as a resource for research on the immune response to SARS-CoV-2. Subjects who had been exposed to COVID-19, were actively infected with it, or had recovered from it provided the deeply sampled blood TCRbeta repertoires that made up the dataset. The prospective study material was composed of cDNA or gDNA derived from T cells, B-cell-depleted T cells, or PBMCs. The sample metadata nearly always contained a de-identified subject ID, COVID-19 status, age in years and sex. Samples came from the ongoing ImmuneRACE study (first 160 participants) plus 1,254 subjects from 6 global collaborators.

Whole blood was collected in K2EDTA tubes by collaborating institutions according to the institutions' own protocols. For TCRbeta analysis, collaborators shipped samples as frozen whole blood, isolated PBMCs, or DNA extracted from either of those sample types. As to this clone: Its antigen target is currently unknown. No qualities accompany the bases; no much larger clone lies one base away.

TCRbeta CDR3 regions were amplified from genomic DNA by means of the immunoSEQ Assay, a bias-controlled multiplex PCR. In the original analysis: The number of nucleated cells in each sample was estimated from the amplification of reference gene primers within the assay. Sequence reads were collapsed and filtered to measure the absolute abundance of every unique TCRbeta CDR3 rearrangement. For each sample, productive Simpson clonality was calculated as the square root of Simpson's diversity index over productive rearrangements. TCRdb mirrors the immuneACCESS table, restricted to in-frame sequences. Some clones are absent from its copies; in checked studies, under half trace to an unresolved V gene, and the reason for the others is unknown. V, J and clone size were drawn from that table, and D and trimming were deduced from the DNA. This sample comprises about 49,000 clones, around 82% of them detected only once. The ten biggest clones cover around 2.8% of the sample.

Study-wide findings and limitations: The amount of clinical and demographic metadata varied by source and participant and was provided uncurated.

Sequencing was carried out using peripheral blood. The source of this sequence is a woman aged 55 to 70 with acute or convalescent COVID-19.

The CDR3 reads as follows: CASSLMGGHTEAFF. The nucleotide sequence reads as follows: TGTGCCAGCAGCTTGATGGGGGGACACACTGAAGCTTTCTTT. The chain is assembled from TRBV5-6 and TRBJ1-1; perhaps TRBD1 is the D gene, with 5 bases matching. V drops 1 base and J drops 3 bases, leaving 10 bases in between. Reading the germline V gene gives CDR1 SGHDT and CDR2 YYEEEE. The CDR3, cysteine through phenylalanine, is 14 amino acids long. The DNA shown is the 42-base CDR3, in frame from base 1.